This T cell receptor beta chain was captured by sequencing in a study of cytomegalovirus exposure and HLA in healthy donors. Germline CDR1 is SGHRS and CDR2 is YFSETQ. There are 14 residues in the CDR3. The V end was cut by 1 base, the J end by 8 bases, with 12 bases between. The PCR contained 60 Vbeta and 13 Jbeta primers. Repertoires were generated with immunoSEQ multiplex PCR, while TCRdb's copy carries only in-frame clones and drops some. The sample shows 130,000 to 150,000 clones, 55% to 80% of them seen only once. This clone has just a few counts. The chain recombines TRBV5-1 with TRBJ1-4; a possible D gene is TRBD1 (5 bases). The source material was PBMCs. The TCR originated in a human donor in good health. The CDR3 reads CASSLNGGSEKLFF. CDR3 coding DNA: TGCGCCAGCAGCTTGAACGGGGGTAGCGAAAAACTGTTTTTT.